Listed below are T cell receptor beta chains from one sample, sequenced in a study of blood T cell repertoires in COVID-19. The repertoire was sequenced with immunoSEQ multiplex PCR; TCRdb's copy has only in-frame clones and lacks some. Here the sample spans under 300,000 clones, roughly 80% being singletons. Sequences were obtained from PBMCs or T cells enriched from blood (not recorded which). The receptors derive from a man aged 50-60 years who had recovered from COVID-19. Each CDR3 is given with its conserved first and last residue. A D gene is named only where the DNA matches it firmly. Not all rows give a size; the values are once, few, many and, for expanded clones, a class.

>TRBV7-2|TRBJ1-5|.|.
CASSLLGGSILANQPQHF
TGTGCCAGCAGCTTACTCGGCGGATCCATTCTCGCGAATCAGCCCCAGCATTTT
>TRBV13|TRBJ1-4|.|.
CASSLGQGVGRAEKLFF
TGTGCCAGCAGCTTAGGCCAAGGGGTGGGGAGGGCTGAAAAACTGTTTTTT
>TRBV27|TRBJ2-3|TRBD1|.
CASLDRTTDTQYF
TGTGCCAGCCTGGACAGGACCACAGATACGCAGTATTTT
>TRBV11-3|TRBJ2-5|TRBD1|once
CASSLGQGPSVETQYF
TGTGCCAGCAGCCTCGGACAGGGGCCGTCTGTGGAGACCCAGTACTTC
>TRBV19|TRBJ2-1|.|.
CATGHSSYNEQFF
TGTGCCACCGGACATAGCTCCTACAATGAGCAGTTCTTC
>TRBV6-1|TRBJ2-7|.|once
CASSEVPRLGQYF
TGTGCCAGCAGTGAAGTGCCCCGGCTAGGGCAGTACTTC
>TRBV25-1|TRBJ1-1|TRBD1|.
CASMDRGVPKAFF
TGTGCCAGCATGGACAGGGGGGTTCCAAAAGCTTTCTTT
>TRBV7-8|TRBJ2-1|.|.
CASSLVSGGPGDEQFF
TGTGCCAGCAGCTTAGTTTCGGGTGGTCCCGGGGATGAGCAGTTCTTC
>TRBV7-2|TRBJ2-7|TRBD2|.
CASSFGRAYEQYF
TGTGCCAGCAGCTTCGGGAGGGCCTACGAGCAGTACTTC
>TRBV25-1|TRBJ2-2|.|.
CASKGALVTGELFF
TGTGCCAGTAAAGGGGCCCTAGTCACCGGGGAGCTGTTTTTT
>TRBV11-3|TRBJ2-2|.|.
CASSQGGITNTGELFF
TGTGCCAGCAGCCAGGGGGGCATAACGAACACCGGGGAGCTGTTTTTT
>TRBV28|TRBJ2-7|.|.
CASRAGGEQYF
TGTGCCAGCCGCGCCGGAGGAGAGCAGTACTTC
>TRBV27|TRBJ2-3|.|.
CASSLSGSLRDTQYF
TGTGCCAGCAGTTTATCAGGGAGCTTAAGAGATACGCAGTATTTT
>TRBV6-2/TRBV6-3|TRBJ2-7|TRBD1|.
CASSPEMWTGLYEQYF
TGTGCCAGCAGCCCCGAGATGTGGACAGGCCTCTACGAGCAGTACTTC
>TRBV2|TRBJ1-5|.|many
CASSEERGNQPQHF
TGTGCCAGCAGTGAAGAAAGAGGGAATCAGCCCCAGCATTTT
>TRBV2|TRBJ2-7|.|.
CASKGRGLSSYEQYF
TGTGCCAGCAAAGGGAGAGGACTCAGCTCCTACGAGCAGTACTTC
>TRBV30|TRBJ1-1|.|.
CAWSTGNGDNTEAFF
TGTGCCTGGAGCACAGGGAATGGTGACAACACTGAAGCTTTCTTT
>TRBV27|TRBJ1-2|.|.
CASTNPGGGDYGYTF
TGTGCCAGCACCAACCCGGGGGGGGGCGACTATGGCTACACCTTC
>TRBV27|TRBJ2-2|TRBD2|.
CASKGGRANTGELFF
TGTGCCAGCAAAGGCGGGAGGGCGAACACCGGGGAGCTGTTTTTT
>TRBV6-5|TRBJ2-1|TRBD1|.
CASSFRNRGLRNEQFF
TGTGCCAGCAGTTTCCGAAACAGGGGGCTTAGGAATGAGCAGTTCTTC
>TRBV9|TRBJ2-7|TRBD1|.
CASSPEPGTVTYEQYF
TGTGCCAGCAGCCCCGAACCCGGGACAGTCACCTACGAGCAGTACTTC
>TRBV7-2|TRBJ2-7|.|.
CASSFWGRAYEQYF
TGTGCCAGCAGCTTTTGGGGGCGCGCCTACGAGCAGTACTTC
>TRBV11-1|TRBJ1-4|TRBD1|.
CASSPTGGNEKLFF
TGTGCCAGCAGCCCGACAGGGGGCAATGAAAAACTGTTTTTT
>TRBV19|TRBJ2-7|.|.
CASSILPGGRGPTRQYF
TGTGCCAGTAGTATCCTGCCGGGCGGCAGGGGACCTACGAGGCAGTACTTC
>TRBV12-5|TRBJ1-3|TRBD1|.
CASGLVQGLSSGNTIYF
TGTGCTAGTGGTTTGGTACAGGGGCTTAGCTCTGGAAACACCATATATTTT
>TRBV28|TRBJ1-4|TRBD1|.
CASSPAGGMNEKLFF
TGTGCCAGCAGTCCAGCAGGGGGGATGAATGAAAAACTGTTTTTT
>TRBV2|TRBJ2-3|.|.
CASSELVPRMDTQYF
TGTGCCAGCAGTGAACTCGTCCCGAGGATGGATACGCAGTATTTT
>TRBV5-6|TRBJ2-4|TRBD1|.
CASSYWTGGNIQYF
TGTGCCAGCAGCTATTGGACAGGTGGAAACATTCAGTACTTC
>TRBV27|TRBJ2-7|.|once
CASSFSTNYEQYF
TGTGCCAGCAGTTTCTCGACTAACTACGAGCAGTACTTC
>TRBV19|TRBJ1-2|.|few
CASIRRPEGYTF
TGTGCCAGTATCAGGAGGCCGGAAGGCTACACCTTC
>TRBV5-6|TRBJ2-1|TRBD2|.
CASSFDGGTSWRYNEQFF
TGTGCCAGCAGCTTTGATGGAGGGACTAGCTGGCGGTACAATGAGCAGTTCTTC
>TRBV18|TRBJ2-3|TRBD1|once
CASSFKGAVDTQYF
TGTGCCAGCTCATTTAAGGGGGCCGTAGATACGCAGTATTTT
>TRBV6-5|TRBJ2-2|TRBD2|.
CASSYGGAGELFF
TGTGCCAGCAGTTACGGGGGGGCCGGGGAGCTGTTTTTT
>TRBV7-9|TRBJ1-2|.|.
CASSPLGGLGYGYTF
TGTGCCAGCAGCCCGCTTGGGGGCCTCGGGTATGGCTACACCTTC
>TRBV18|TRBJ1-1|.|.
CASSSRVDTEAFF
TGTGCCAGCTCATCCAGGGTTGACACTGAAGCTTTCTTT
>TRBV6-5|TRBJ2-7|TRBD1|.
CASSPLRTGVEQYF
TGTGCCAGCAGCCCCCTCAGGACAGGGGTAGAGCAGTACTTC
>TRBV18|TRBJ1-1|.|.
CASSPRGGNTEAFF
TGTGCCAGCTCACCCCGAGGGGGGAACACTGAAGCTTTCTTT
>TRBV29-1|TRBJ1-1|TRBD1|.
CSVEPQGVTSAFF
TGCAGCGTTGAGCCCCAGGGGGTTACGTCAGCTTTCTTT
>TRBV3-1/TRBV3-2|TRBJ1-5|TRBD1|.
CASSQGGRGFSNQPQHF
TGTGCCAGCAGCCAAGGGGGCAGGGGGTTTAGCAATCAGCCCCAGCATTTT
>TRBV5-1|TRBJ2-1|TRBD2|.
CASTDSGGNNEQFF
TGCGCCAGCACCGATAGCGGGGGGAACAATGAGCAGTTCTTC
>TRBV6-5|TRBJ2-2|.|.
CASKARASTGELFF
TGTGCCAGCAAGGCCAGGGCGAGTACCGGGGAGCTGTTTTTT
>TRBV6-5|TRBJ1-2|.|once
CASSSPRAGVDGYTF
TGTGCCAGCAGCTCCCCCCGGGCAGGGGTAGATGGCTACACCTTC